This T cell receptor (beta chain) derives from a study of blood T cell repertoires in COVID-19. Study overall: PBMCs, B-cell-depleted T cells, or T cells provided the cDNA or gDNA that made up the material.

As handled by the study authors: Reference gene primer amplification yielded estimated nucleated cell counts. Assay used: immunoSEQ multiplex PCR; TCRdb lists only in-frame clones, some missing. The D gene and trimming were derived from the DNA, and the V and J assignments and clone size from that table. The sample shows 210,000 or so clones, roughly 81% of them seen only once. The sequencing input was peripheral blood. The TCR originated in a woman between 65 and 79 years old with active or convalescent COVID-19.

Here the CDR3 DNA reads TGCGCCAGCAGCTTACCGGGACAGGGAACGAGAGCTTTCTTT. As protein: CASSLPGQGTRAFF. The gene calls are TRBV5-1 and TRBJ1-1; 9 nucleotides agree with TRBD1. Germline V gene data show CDR1 as SGHRS and CDR2 as YFSETQ. With 2 bases clipped from V and 10 bases from J, the junction kept 9 bases outside the gene matches. The CDR3 contains 14 residues.